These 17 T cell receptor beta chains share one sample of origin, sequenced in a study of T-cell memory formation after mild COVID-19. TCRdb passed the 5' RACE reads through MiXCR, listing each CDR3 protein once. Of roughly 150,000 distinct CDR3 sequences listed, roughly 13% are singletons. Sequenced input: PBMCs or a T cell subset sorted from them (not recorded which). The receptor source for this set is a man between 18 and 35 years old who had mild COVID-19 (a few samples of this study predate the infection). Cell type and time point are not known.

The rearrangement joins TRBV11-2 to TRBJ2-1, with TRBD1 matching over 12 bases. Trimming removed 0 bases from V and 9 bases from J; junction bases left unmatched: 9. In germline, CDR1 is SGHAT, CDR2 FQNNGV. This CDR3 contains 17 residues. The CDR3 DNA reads TGTGCCAGCAGCTTAGAATTGGGGACAGGGGGCATGGGTGAGCAGTTCTTC. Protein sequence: CASSLELGTGGMGEQFF.

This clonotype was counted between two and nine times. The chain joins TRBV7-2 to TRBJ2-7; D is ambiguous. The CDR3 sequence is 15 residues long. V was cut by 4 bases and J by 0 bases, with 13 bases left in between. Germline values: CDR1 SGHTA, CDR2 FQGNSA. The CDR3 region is CASSYGPPSSYEQYF. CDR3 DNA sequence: TGTGCCAGCAGCTATGGGCCACCGAGCTCCTACGAGCAGTACTTC.

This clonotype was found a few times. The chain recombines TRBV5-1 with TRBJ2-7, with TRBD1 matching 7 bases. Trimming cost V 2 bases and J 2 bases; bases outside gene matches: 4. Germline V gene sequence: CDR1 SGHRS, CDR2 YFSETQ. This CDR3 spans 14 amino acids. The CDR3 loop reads CASSFGQVTYEQYF. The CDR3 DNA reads TGCGCCAGCAGCTTCGGACAGGTGACCTACGAGCAGTACTTC.

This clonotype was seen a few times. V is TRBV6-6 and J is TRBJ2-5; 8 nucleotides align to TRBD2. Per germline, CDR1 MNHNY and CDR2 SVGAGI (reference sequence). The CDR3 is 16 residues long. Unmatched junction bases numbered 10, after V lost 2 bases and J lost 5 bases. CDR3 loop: CASSYQAGGGWETQYF. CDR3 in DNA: TGTGCCAGCAGTTACCAGGCGGGGGGTGGTTGGGAGACCCAGTACTTC.

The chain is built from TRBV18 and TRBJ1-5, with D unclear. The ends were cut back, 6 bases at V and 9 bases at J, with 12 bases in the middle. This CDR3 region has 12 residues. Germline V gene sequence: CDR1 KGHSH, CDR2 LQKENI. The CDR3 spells CASSPGPGPQHF. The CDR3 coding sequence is TGTGCCAGCTCTCCCGGGCCGGGGCCCCAGCATTTT.

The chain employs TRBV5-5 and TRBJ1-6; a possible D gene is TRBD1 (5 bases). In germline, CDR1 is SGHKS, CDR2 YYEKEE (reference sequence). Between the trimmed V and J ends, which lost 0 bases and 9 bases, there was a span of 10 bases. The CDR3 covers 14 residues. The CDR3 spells CASSLAGQGSPLHF. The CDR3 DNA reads TGTGCCAGCAGCTTGGCCGGTCAGGGTTCACCCCTCCACTTT.

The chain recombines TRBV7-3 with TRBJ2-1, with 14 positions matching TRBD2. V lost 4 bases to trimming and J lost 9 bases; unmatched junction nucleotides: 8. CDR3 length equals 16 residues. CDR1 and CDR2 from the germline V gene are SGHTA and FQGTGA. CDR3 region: CASSSRGLAGGFEQFF. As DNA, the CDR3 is TGTGCCAGCAGCTCACGAGGACTAGCGGGGGGTTTTGAGCAGTTCTTC.

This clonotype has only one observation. CDR3 in DNA: TGTGCCATCAGTGGGGCCGGGACTGTTGGCGAGCAGTTCTTC. This translates into CAISGAGTVGEQFF. V usage is TRBV10-3 and J usage is TRBJ2-1; D is possibly TRBD2 (6 bases). The germline V gene encodes CDR1 ENHRY and CDR2 SYGVKD. This CDR3 contains 14 residues. The V gene lost 4 bases and the J gene lost 10 bases, with 17 bases spanning the gap.

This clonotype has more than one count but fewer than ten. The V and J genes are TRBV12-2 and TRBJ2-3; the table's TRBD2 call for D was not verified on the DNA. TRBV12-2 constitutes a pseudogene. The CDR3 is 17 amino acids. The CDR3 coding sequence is TGTGCAAGTCGCGCGCGGACTCGCAAAACTAGCACAGATACGCAGTATTTT. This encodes CASRARTRKTSTDTQYF.

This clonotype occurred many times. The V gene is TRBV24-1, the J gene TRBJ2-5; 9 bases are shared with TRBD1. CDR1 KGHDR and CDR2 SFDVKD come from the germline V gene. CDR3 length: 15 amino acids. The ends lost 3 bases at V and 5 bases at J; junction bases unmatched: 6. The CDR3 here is CATSDPTTGGETQYF. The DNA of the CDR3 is TGTGCCACCAGTGATCCCACGACAGGGGGGGAGACCCAGTACTTC.

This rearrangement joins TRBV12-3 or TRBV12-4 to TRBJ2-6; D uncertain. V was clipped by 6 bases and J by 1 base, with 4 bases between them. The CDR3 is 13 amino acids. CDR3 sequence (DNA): TGTGCCAGCAGGCAATCTGGGGCCAACGTCCTGACTTTC. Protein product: CASRQSGANVLTF.

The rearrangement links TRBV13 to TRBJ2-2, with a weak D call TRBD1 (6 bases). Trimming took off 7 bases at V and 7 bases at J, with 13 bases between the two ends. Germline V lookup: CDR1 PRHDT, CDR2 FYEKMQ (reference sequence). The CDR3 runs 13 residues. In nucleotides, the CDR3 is TGTGCCAGCAAGTCAGGGGCTGGCGGGGAGCTGTTTTTT. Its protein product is CASKSGAGGELFF.

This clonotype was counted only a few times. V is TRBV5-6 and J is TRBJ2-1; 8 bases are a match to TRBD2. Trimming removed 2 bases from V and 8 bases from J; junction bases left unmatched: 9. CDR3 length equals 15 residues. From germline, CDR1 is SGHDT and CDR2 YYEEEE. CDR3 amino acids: CASSFGTSEAYEQFF. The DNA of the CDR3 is TGTGCCAGCAGCTTCGGGACTAGTGAGGCGTATGAGCAGTTCTTC. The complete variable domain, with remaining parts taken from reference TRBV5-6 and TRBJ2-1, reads DAGVTQSPTHLIKTRGQQVTLRCSPKSGHDTVSWYQQALGQGPQFIFQYYEEEERQRGNFPDRFSGHQFPNYSSELNVNALLLGDSALYLCASSFGTSEAYEQFFGPGTRLTVL.

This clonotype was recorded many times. In nucleotides, the CDR3 is TGCGCCAGCAGCCAGGCGCGCAATGAGCAGTTCTTC. It specifies CASSQARNEQFF. The chain combines TRBV5-1 with TRBJ2-1; D remains ambiguous. The CDR3 spans 12 residues. V shed 4 bases and J shed 6 bases, with 8 bases lying between them. Germline assignment: CDR1 SGHRS and CDR2 YFSETQ.

The CDR3 protein is CSARSGANTEAFF. CDR3 in DNA: TGCAGTGCTAGGTCAGGGGCGAACACTGAAGCTTTCTTT. The chain combines TRBV20-1 with TRBJ1-1; possibly TRBD1 for D (6 bases). V was pared by 3 bases and J by 1 base, with 9 bases between. The CDR3 consists of 13 residues. The V gene's germline CDR1 is DFQATT and CDR2 SNEGSKA (reference sequence).

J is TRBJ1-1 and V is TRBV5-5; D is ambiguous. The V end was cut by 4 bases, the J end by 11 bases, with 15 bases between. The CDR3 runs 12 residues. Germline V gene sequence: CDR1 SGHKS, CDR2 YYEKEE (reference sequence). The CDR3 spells CASSTTTMSAFF. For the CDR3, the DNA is TGTGCCAGCAGCACCACGACAATGAGTGCTTTCTTT.

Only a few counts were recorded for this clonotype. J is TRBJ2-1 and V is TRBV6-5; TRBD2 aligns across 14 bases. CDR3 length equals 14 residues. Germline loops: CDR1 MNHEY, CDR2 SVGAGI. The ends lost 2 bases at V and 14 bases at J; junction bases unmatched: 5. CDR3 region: CASSYGTSGGAEFF. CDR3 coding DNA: TGTGCCAGCAGTTACGGGACTAGCGGGGGCGCGGAGTTCTTC.